A selection of T cell receptor beta chains follows, all from one sample in a study of T-cell memory formation after mild COVID-19. MiXCR was run by TCRdb on the 5' RACE reads, yielding one entry per CDR3 protein. The data contain hundreds of thousands of distinct CDR3 sequences, about a fifth of them seen just once; the ten biggest clones take up approximately 8%. The sample comprised PBMCs or a T cell subset sorted from them (not recorded which). Receptor source: an adult woman who had mild COVID-19 (a few samples of this study predate the infection). Cell type and time point are not known. Each CDR3 is given without its conserved first and last residue. Each record gives: V gene, CDR3 length, J gene, clone size, CDR3 protein. The size of a clone is reported for some rows only, either as once, few or many, or as a class for expanded clones.

V gene: TRBV7-9
CDR3 length: 12
J gene: TRBJ2-7
clone size: .
CDR3 protein: ASSFRGDGYEQY

V gene: TRBV6-5
CDR3 length: 12
J gene: TRBJ1-1
clone size: .
CDR3 protein: ASTPLREDTEAF

V gene: TRBV20-1
CDR3 length: 12
J gene: TRBJ1-6
clone size: .
CDR3 protein: SASDRGSQAPLH

V gene: TRBV7-9
CDR3 length: 13
J gene: TRBJ2-6
clone size: .
CDR3 protein: ASSFRASGANVLT

V gene: TRBV5-5
CDR3 length: 13
J gene: TRBJ1-2
clone size: .
CDR3 protein: ASSHSLVGSYGYT

V gene: TRBV6-5
CDR3 length: 14
J gene: TRBJ2-3
clone size: .
CDR3 protein: ASSDQTREPVDTQY

V gene: TRBV6-2/TRBV6-3
CDR3 length: 17
J gene: TRBJ2-6
clone size: .
CDR3 protein: ASSPRGAGGTSGANVLT

V gene: TRBV30
CDR3 length: 12
J gene: TRBJ2-3
clone size: .
CDR3 protein: AWTGGVATDTQY

V gene: TRBV3-1
CDR3 length: 10
J gene: TRBJ1-1
clone size: .
CDR3 protein: ASSQWGTEAF

V gene: TRBV6-6
CDR3 length: 12
J gene: TRBJ2-7
clone size: few
CDR3 protein: ASRSGQSLEEQY

V gene: TRBV14
CDR3 length: 19
J gene: TRBJ1-1
clone size: .
CDR3 protein: ASSQNPWIVVGSFWNTEAF

V gene: TRBV25-1
CDR3 length: 11
J gene: TRBJ1-1
clone size: many
CDR3 protein: ASSSPPGQEAF

V gene: TRBV18
CDR3 length: 14
J gene: TRBJ2-6
clone size: .
CDR3 protein: ASSPTGTAGANVLT

V gene: TRBV6-4
CDR3 length: 12
J gene: TRBJ2-3
clone size: few
CDR3 protein: ASSDSMLTDTQY

V gene: TRBV9
CDR3 length: 15
J gene: TRBJ1-4
clone size: .
CDR3 protein: ASSVAYSGTGGEKLF

V gene: TRBV5-6
CDR3 length: 13
J gene: TRBJ2-2
clone size: few
CDR3 protein: ASSLARGRAGELF

V gene: TRBV11-3
CDR3 length: 13
J gene: TRBJ2-7
clone size: .
CDR3 protein: ASSLVGREKYEQY